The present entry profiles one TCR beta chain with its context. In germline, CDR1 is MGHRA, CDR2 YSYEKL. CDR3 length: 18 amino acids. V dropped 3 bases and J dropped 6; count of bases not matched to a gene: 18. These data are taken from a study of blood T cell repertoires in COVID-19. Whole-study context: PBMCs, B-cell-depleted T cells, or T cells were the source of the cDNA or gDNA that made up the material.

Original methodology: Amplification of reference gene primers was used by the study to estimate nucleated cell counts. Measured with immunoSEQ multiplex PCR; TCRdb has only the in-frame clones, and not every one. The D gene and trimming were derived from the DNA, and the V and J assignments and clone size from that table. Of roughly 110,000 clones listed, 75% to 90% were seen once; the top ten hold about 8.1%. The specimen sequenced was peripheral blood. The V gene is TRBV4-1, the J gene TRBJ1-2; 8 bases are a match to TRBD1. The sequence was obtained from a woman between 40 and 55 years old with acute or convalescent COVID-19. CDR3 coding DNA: TGCGCCAGCAGCCAGGCTTTTTCGTCGGTTAAGACAGGGGATGGCTACACCTTC. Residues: CASSQAFSSVKTGDGYTF.